The entry below describes one T cell receptor (beta chain). Its specificity is unknown. This entry belongs to a study of beta chain features in type 1 diabetes. TCRB transcripts that were expressed got sequenced, as all of the isolated RNA had been reverse transcribed. Some clones are missing from TCRdb's copy, which holds only in-frame ones; the method was immunoSEQ multiplex PCR. The sample yields a few hundred thousand clones, about 16% seen once. General study results and limits: The influence of HLA type on TCRB rearrangement stayed undetermined.

This receptor was identified in a woman younger than 30 in good health. Sequenced material: naive CD4+ T cells from blood.

The CDR3 bases are TGCAGCGTTGGGGCTAGCGGGAAAGGGTGGGATGAGCAGTTCTTC. It translates to CSVGASGKGWDEQFF. The rearrangement uses TRBV29-1 and TRBJ2-1; 9 positions agree with TRBD2. The germline V gene encodes CDR1 SQVTM and CDR2 ANQGSEA. With 4 bases clipped from V and 8 bases from J, the junction kept 12 bases outside the gene matches. The CDR3 extends over 15 amino acids.